This T cell receptor beta chain was identified during a study of blood T cell repertoires in COVID-19. Study context: PBMCs, B-cell-depleted T cells, or T cells were the source of the cDNA or gDNA that made up the material.

Source study methods: Amplification of reference gene primers provided the estimated nucleated cell counts. Clones were sequenced by immunoSEQ multiplex PCR, and TCRdb holds only the in-frame ones, with some missing. From that table come the V and J calls and clone size; the DNA was used to work out D and trimming. The repertoire includes roughly 50,000 clones, 80% to 90% of them detected once, and roughly 2.9% sits in the top ten. The CDR3 loop spans 14 amino acids. The ends were cut back, 11 bases at V and 6 bases at J, with 22 bases in the middle. Germline values: CDR1 ENHRY, CDR2 SYGVKD. V gene TRBV10-3 combines with J gene TRBJ1-1, with D possibly being TRBD1 (5 bases). The sequencing sample was made of peripheral blood. This TCR was sampled from a woman aged 80 or over with acute or convalescent COVID-19. The CDR3 region has the DNA TGTGCCGCAAGGCGGGCCATGGGAGGGGCTGAAGCTTTCTTT. This codes for CAARRAMGGAEAFF.